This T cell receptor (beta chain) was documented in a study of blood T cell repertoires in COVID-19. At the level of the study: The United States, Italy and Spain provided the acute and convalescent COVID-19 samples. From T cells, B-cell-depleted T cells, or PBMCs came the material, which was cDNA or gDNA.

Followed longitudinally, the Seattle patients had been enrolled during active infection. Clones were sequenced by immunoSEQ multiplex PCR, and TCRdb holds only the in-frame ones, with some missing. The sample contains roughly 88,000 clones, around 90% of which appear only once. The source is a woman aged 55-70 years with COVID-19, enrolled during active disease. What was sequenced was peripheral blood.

The CDR3, as DNA: TGTGCCAGCAGCACAAACACAGGGGGCAATTCACCCCTCCACTTT. Translation: CASSTNTGGNSPLHF. J is TRBJ1-6 and V is TRBV7-6; TRBD1 aligns across 9 bases. J was trimmed by 7 bases and V by 5 bases; bases with no gene match: 6. The CDR3 is made up of 15 amino acids. Germline V gene lookup returns CDR1 SGHVS and CDR2 FNYEAQ.